This is a list of T cell receptor beta chains from one sample in a study of metastatic and nonmetastatic thyroid tumors. Through MiXCR, TCRdb re-clonotyped the PCR reads. The table has tens of thousands of clones, roughly 24% seen once. Sequenced: blood. The receptors were gathered from a male donor with papillary thyroid cancer or a benign thyroid nodule (not recorded which). Some clones in this sample may be carry-over from other donors' samples. The CDR3 runs from the conserved cysteine through the conserved F or W. D genes are given only for firm matches. Rows may omit the clone size; those that give it use once, few, many or a size class.

D gene | J gene | V gene | clone size | CDR3 DNA | CDR3 protein
NA | TRBJ1-5 | TRBV5-1 | medium-sized | TGCGCCAGCAGCTTGGTTGAGGGTCAGCCCCAGCATTTT | CASSLVEGQPQHF
NA | TRBJ2-3 | TRBV6-1 | NA | TGTGCCAGCAGTGGGGTGTCAGATACGCAGTATTTT | CASSGVSDTQYF
NA | TRBJ2-3 | TRBV7-2 | many | TGTGCCAGCAGCTTAGCATGGGCTCCCACAGATACGCAGTATTTT | CASSLAWAPTDTQYF
NA | TRBJ2-7 | TRBV11-2 | medium-sized | TGTGCCAGCAGCTTACAAGGAGCGGTGAGCTCCTACGAGCAGTACTTC | CASSLQGAVSSYEQYF
NA | TRBJ2-7 | TRBV6-1 | medium-sized | TGTGCCAGCAGGGTGGGGTCGGGGTCGTACGAGCAGTACTTC | CASRVGSGSYEQYF
TRBD1 | TRBJ1-2 | TRBV7-9 | NA | TGTGCCAGCAGCTTACCAGAGGGGGCCCAGCGCTACACCTTC | CASSLPEGAQRYTF
NA | TRBJ2-5 | TRBV9 | NA | TGTGCCAGCAGCGTAGGACCCAAGGGGGTGGGGGAAGAGACCCAGTACTTC | CASSVGPKGVGEETQYF
NA | TRBJ1-3 | TRBV11-2 | many | TGTGCCAGCAGCTTAGAGGTCGTCTCTGGAAACACCATATATTTT | CASSLEVVSGNTIYF
TRBD1 | TRBJ2-7 | TRBV4-1 | many | TGCGCCAGCAGCCGAGACAGGGTAAACGAGCAGTACTTC | CASSRDRVNEQYF
NA | TRBJ2-3 | TRBV4-3 | many | TGCGCCAGCAGCCAAGATAGAACGATGGAGCAGTATTTT | CASSQDRTMEQYF
NA | TRBJ2-2 | TRBV11-2 | medium-sized | TGTGCCAGCACTATCCTACCGGGCGGGGAGCTGTTTTTT | CASTILPGGELFF
NA | TRBJ1-5 | TRBV11-2 | NA | TGTGCCAGCAGCTTAGCCTCGGAACAGCCCCAGCATTTT | CASSLASEQPQHF
TRBD2 | TRBJ2-7 | TRBV5-1 | NA | TGCGCCAGCAGCCCGGGGGGGGCAAGCTACGAGCAGTACTTC | CASSPGGASYEQYF
NA | TRBJ2-7 | TRBV20-1 | many | TGCAGTGCTAGGGGGGCCGGAGACCAGGGCTACGAGCAGTACTTC | CSARGAGDQGYEQYF
TRBD2 | TRBJ2-7 | TRBV4-2 | once | TGTGCCAGCAGCCCCCCGAATAGCGGGGGGCCTAAGGAGCAGTACTTC | CASSPPNSGGPKEQYF
TRBD2 | TRBJ2-7 | TRBV11-3 | medium-sized | TGTGCCAGCAGCGAGAGCGGGAATAGCTTCTCCTACGAGCAGTACTTC | CASSESGNSFSYEQYF
NA | TRBJ2-5 | TRBV28 | many | TGTGCCAGCAAAGGGTACCAAGAGGCCCAGTACTTC | CASKGYQEAQYF
NA | TRBJ1-4 | TRBV7-8 | many | TGTGCCAGCAGCCCAAGGGCGAGTGAAAAACTGTTTTTT | CASSPRASEKLFF
NA | TRBJ2-7 | TRBV7-2 | NA | TGTGCCAGCAGCTTAGGTCAGGGCCCCTACGAGCACGACTTC | CASSLGQGPYEHDF
NA | TRBJ2-7 | TRBV2 | NA | TGTGCCAGCAGTTGGAACAGCTACAACGAGCAGTACTTC | CASSWNSYNEQYF
NA | TRBJ2-2 | TRBV3-1 | many | TGTGCCAGCTCGAACACCGGGGAGCTGTTTTTT | CASSNTGELFF
NA | TRBJ2-1 | TRBV20-1 | NA | TGCAGTGCCCACCCCGGGTCGGACCGCATACGAAAGCAGTTCTTC | CSAHPGSDRIRKQFF
NA | TRBJ2-1 | TRBV6-5 | NA | TGTGCCAGCAGTTCGTCAGGGGGGATCGGGAATGAGCAGTTCTTC | CASSSSGGIGNEQFF
TRBD2 | TRBJ2-2 | TRBV4-1 | NA | TGCGCCAGCAGCCCAATCCGGACTAGCGGGAATGGGGAGCTGTTTTTT | CASSPIRTSGNGELFF
NA | TRBJ2-6 | TRBV20-1 | once | TGCAGTGCTGAGGACATCTCTGGGGCCAACGACCTGACTTTC | CSAEDISGANDLTF
NA | TRBJ1-5 | TRBV20-1 | many | TGCAGTGCTAGCGGCCAGAATAGCAATCAGCCCCAGCATTTT | CSASGQNSNQPQHF